These 8 T cell receptor beta chains were all obtained from the same sample, sequenced in a study of identical twins (dated by TCRdb to 2015 to 2016). The library was prepared using 5' RACE. TCRdb lists the instrument as Illumina HiSeq 2000. TCRdb redid the processing of the public reads, applying fastp at Q25 and MiXCR, and retained in-frame beta chains. For every CDR3 protein sequence, its rows merge into one entry that carries the most common genes and DNA. Within this sample are 650,000 to 750,000 distinct CDR3 sequences, with roughly 20% of them counted one time only. In total, the top ten clones hold about 4.5% of the sample. This same sample was also part of a study on T cells expressing NK-cell markers.

The sequencing sample was made of PBMCs. Every receptor here comes from a woman under 30 in good health.

This clonotype has ten or more counts. The chain combines TRBV20-1 with TRBJ2-7; no definite D call. V lost 0 bases to trimming and J lost 6 bases, with 12 bases between them. Germline CDR1 DFQATT, CDR2 SNEGSKA (reference sequence). The CDR3 is 13 amino acids. CDR3 protein: CSARDLQNPEQYF. CDR3 DNA sequence: TGCAGTGCTAGAGACCTACAAAATCCCGAGCAGTACTTC.

This clonotype was seen many times. The rearrangement links TRBV7-7 to TRBJ2-5; D is possibly TRBD1 (7 bases). Between the trimmed V and J ends, which lost 2 bases and 4 bases, there was a span of 17 bases. The CDR3 is made up of 16 amino acids. Germline CDR1 reads SSHAT; CDR2 reads FNYEAQ (reference sequence). The CDR3 region has the DNA TGTGCCAGCAGCTTAACGACCAGGGGGGTAGGAGAGACCCAGTACTTC. Protein product: CASSLTTRGVGETQYF.

The V call is TRBV12-2, the J call TRBJ2-7; no DNA check was done on the table's D call, TRBD1. TRBV12-2 is listed as a pseudogene. The CDR3 has 16 amino acids. The CDR3 spells CASRLSPGQGGNEQYF. The CDR3, as DNA: TGTGCAAGTCGCTTAAGTCCGGGACAGGGGGGTAACGAGCAGTACTTC.

This clonotype was seen more than once but under ten times. The chain couples TRBV12-3 or TRBV12-4 to TRBJ2-2; D ambiguous. This CDR3 region has 14 residues. V lost 7 bases and J 0 bases, leaving 9 bases between the germline ends. In DNA, the CDR3 is TGTGCCAGCACACCCCCCCCGAACACCGGGGAGCTGTTTTTT. The encoded protein is CASTPPPNTGELFF.

This chain joins TRBV20-1 and TRBJ2-7, with D perhaps TRBD1 or TRBD2 (5 bases each). Trimming cost V 5 bases and J 6 bases, with 20 bases left between them. The length of the CDR3 is 14 residues. Per the germline V gene, CDR1 is DFQATT and CDR2 is SNEGSKA (reference sequence). The DNA for the CDR3 is TGCAGTGCTGGCCAAGACAGAGACGCGGGCGAGCAGTACTTC. Translation: CSAGQDRDAGEQYF.

This clonotype appeared many times. CDR3 coding DNA: TGTGCCAGCAGCCCAGGGACAGTTAGTTATCAGCCCCAGCATTTT. It encodes CASSPGTVSYQPQHF. This chain uses TRBV7-2 with TRBJ1-5, with 7 bases identical to TRBD1. There are 15 residues in the CDR3. The germline V gene encodes CDR1 SGHTA and CDR2 FQGNSA. The V gene end was trimmed by 5 bases and the J gene end by 5 bases; junction bases not matched to a gene: 9. The full variable domain, with the rest looked up from reference TRBV7-2 and TRBJ1-5, is GAGVSQSPSNKVTEKGKDVELRCDPISGHTALYWYRQSLGQGLEFLIYFQGNSAPDKSGLPSDRFSAERTGGSVSTLTIQRTQQEDSAVYLCASSPGTVSYQPQHFGDGTRLSIL.

The chain employs TRBV20-1 and TRBJ2-7; no clear D gene. Germline V gives CDR1 DFQATT, CDR2 SNEGSKA (reference sequence). The CDR3 runs 13 residues. V gave up 0 bases and J gave up 3 bases, with 9 bases separating them. The CDR3 sequence is CSAREGVNYEQYF. CDR3 coding DNA: TGCAGTGCTAGAGAAGGAGTCAACTACGAGCAGTACTTC.

This clonotype showed up just a few times. The genes are TRBV5-6 and TRBJ1-4; tentatively, D is TRBD1 (5 bases). The CDR3 has 14 amino acids. Trimming stripped 3 bases from V and 7 bases from J, with 13 bases between. CDR1 is SGHDT, CDR2 YYEEEE, per germline. CDR3 sequence (DNA): TGTGCCAGCAGCTACGGCAGGGATCTTGAAAAACTGTTTTTT. It is translated as CASSYGRDLEKLFF.